Here is one T cell receptor beta chain with its context. This record comes from a study of Graves' ophthalmopathy and Graves' hyperthyroidism. V shed 4 bases, J shed 5 bases, and the junction held 5 bases outside the gene matches. The CDR3 covers 14 residues. Per germline, CDR1 LGHDT and CDR2 YNNKEL (reference sequence). Clinicians made diagnoses from clinical symptoms, serum thyroxine, TRAb, thyroid ultrasound and orbital computed tomography. The authors amplified TCR beta CDR3 regions from RNA transcripts. Following a first-round RT-PCR that used HTBI primers, a second-round multiplex PCR was carried out. TCRdb re-called the multiplex PCR reads with MiXCR, one entry per CDR3 protein. Of 300,000 to 400,000 distinct CDR3 sequences in the sample, roughly a sixth are singletons; the top ten hold roughly an eighth.

The chain joins TRBV3-1 to TRBJ1-2; 9 bases match TRBD1. The sample was peripheral blood. This clonotype was obtained from an adult man with Graves' ophthalmopathy. The CDR3 DNA reads TGTGCCAGCAGCCGCCCGGGACAGGGATATGGCTACACCTTC. Amino acid sequence: CASSRPGQGYGYTF.